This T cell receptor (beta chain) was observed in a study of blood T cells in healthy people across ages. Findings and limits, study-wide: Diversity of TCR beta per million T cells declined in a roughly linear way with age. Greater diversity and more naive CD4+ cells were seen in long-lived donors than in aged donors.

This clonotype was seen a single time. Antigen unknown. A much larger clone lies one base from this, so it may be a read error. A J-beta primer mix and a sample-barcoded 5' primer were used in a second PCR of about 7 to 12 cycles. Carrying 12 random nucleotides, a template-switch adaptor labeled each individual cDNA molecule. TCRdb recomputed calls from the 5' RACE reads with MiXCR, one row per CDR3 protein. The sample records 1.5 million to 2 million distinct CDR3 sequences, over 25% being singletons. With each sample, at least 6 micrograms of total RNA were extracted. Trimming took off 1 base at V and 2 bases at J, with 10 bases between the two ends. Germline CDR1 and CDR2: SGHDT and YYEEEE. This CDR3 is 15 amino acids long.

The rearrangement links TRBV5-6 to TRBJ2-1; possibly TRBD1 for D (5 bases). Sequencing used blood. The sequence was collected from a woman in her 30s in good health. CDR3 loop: CASSLRRVTYNEQFF. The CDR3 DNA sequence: TGTGCCAGCAGCTTGCGCAGGGTCACCTACAATGAGCAGTTCTTC. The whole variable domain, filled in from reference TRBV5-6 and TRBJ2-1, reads DAGVTQSPTHLIKTRGQQVTLRCSPKSGHDTVSWYQQALGQGPQFIFQYYEEEERQRGNFPDRFSGHQFPNYSSELNVNALLLGDSALYLCASSLRRVTYNEQFFGPGTRLTVL.